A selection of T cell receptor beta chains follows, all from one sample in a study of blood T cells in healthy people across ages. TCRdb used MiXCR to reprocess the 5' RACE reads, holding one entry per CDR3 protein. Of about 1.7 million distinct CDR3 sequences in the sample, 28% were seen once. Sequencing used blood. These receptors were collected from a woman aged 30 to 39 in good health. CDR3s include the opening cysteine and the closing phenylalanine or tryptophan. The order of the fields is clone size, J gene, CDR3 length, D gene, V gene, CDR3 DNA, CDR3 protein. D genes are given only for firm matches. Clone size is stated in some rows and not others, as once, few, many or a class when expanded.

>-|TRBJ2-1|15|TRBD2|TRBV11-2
TGTGCCAGCAGCTTCAGCGGGGGGGTTCGAAGTGAGCAGTTCTTC
CASSFSGGVRSEQFF
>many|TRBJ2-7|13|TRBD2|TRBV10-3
TGTGCCATCAGTCCCGGGACTACCTACGAGCAGTACTTC
CAISPGTTYEQYF
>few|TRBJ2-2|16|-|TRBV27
TGTGCCAGCAGCTATTATGGGGGCGCGGTCACCGGGGAGCTGTTTTTT
CASSYYGGAVTGELFF
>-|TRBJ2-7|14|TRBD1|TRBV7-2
TGTGCCAGCAGCTTAGGAGCCAGGGGGAACGAGCAGTACTTC
CASSLGARGNEQYF
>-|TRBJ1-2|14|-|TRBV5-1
TGCGCCAACAGCTTGGAAGGGGACGAATTTGGCTACACCTTC
CANSLEGDEFGYTF
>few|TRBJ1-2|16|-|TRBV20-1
TGCAGTGCTAGCGCCTCGAGGACTGGGCGGACACACGGCTACACCTTC
CSASASRTGRTHGYTF
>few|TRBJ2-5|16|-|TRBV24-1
TGTGCCACCAGTGACCCCGGACCGGAGTACAAAGAGACCCAGTACTTC
CATSDPGPEYKETQYF
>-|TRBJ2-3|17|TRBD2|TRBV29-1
TGCGGCGTAGATACCGGACTAGCGGGGGCCCGCACAGATACGCAGTATTTT
CGVDTGLAGARTDTQYF
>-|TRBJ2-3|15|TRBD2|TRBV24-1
TGTGCCACCAGTGATTCCAGCGGGGTTACAGATACGCAGTATTTT
CATSDSSGVTDTQYF
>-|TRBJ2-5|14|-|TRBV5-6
TGTGCCAGCAGGTCGGGACACCTCCAAGAGACCCAGTACTTC
CASRSGHLQETQYF